The TCR beta chain under discussion was sequenced for a study of shared clonotypes between healthy human individuals. Generated by immunoSEQ multiplex PCR, the TCRdb table keeps only in-frame clones and is missing some. The sample has about 1 million clones; 60% to 80% are singletons. This clone appeared once. V was shortened by 5 bases and J by 5 bases, with 14 bases between the two germline ends. This CDR3 contains 14 residues. The germline CDR1 and CDR2 sequences are SNHLY and FYNNEI. This chain connects TRBV2 to TRBJ2-3, with D tentatively TRBD2 (5 bases). The source of this sequence is a man aged 18 to 30 in good health. Sequencing was carried out using memory CD4+ T cells sorted from blood. Subset specified: CD45RA-negative fraction. In nucleotides, the CDR3 is TGTGCCAGCAGTCGCACGCCGGCGGGAGATACGCAGTATTTT. Encoded protein: CASSRTPAGDTQYF. Full variable domain (rest looked up from reference TRBV2 and TRBJ2-3): EPEVTQTPSHQVTQMGQEVILRCVPISNHLYFYWYRQILGQKVEFLVSFYNNEISEKSEIFDDQFSVERPDGSNFTLKIRSTKLEDSAMYFCASSRTPAGDTQYFGPGTRLTVL.